These 30 T cell receptor beta chains came from one sample sequenced in a study of shared T cell receptors in the human thymus. The table came from immunoSEQ multiplex PCR; TCRdb's copy has only in-frame clones and leaves some out. The table includes 700,000 to 750,000 clones, around 85% detected once. Separately, the same data were catalogued under a study of human thymus T cells.

The sample taken for sequencing was thymocytes. The receptors derive from a girl in the first two years of life with a congenital heart defect.

CDR3 protein: CASSVPGTGFSVSNQPQHF. The CDR3 region has the DNA TGTGCCAGCAGTGTGCCAGGGACAGGGTTTTCGGTTAGCAATCAGCCCCAGCATTTT. V and J are TRBV6-1 and TRBJ1-5; 9 bases fit TRBD1. With 4 bases clipped from V and 0 bases from J, the junction kept 13 bases outside the gene matches. Germline CDR1 is MNHNS and CDR2 is SASEGT. This CDR3 comprises 19 residues.

V gene TRBV14 combines with J gene TRBJ1-1; a possible D gene is TRBD1 (6 bases). Per germline, CDR1 SGHDN and CDR2 FVKESK. V lost 5 bases and J 4 bases, leaving 17 bases between the germline ends. This CDR3 region has 15 residues. The CDR3 reads CASSSLPGRGTEAFF. The CDR3, as DNA: TGTGCCAGCAGCTCTCTCCCGGGCAGGGGCACTGAAGCTTTCTTT.

This rearrangement joins TRBV6-4 to TRBJ1-2; 8 nucleotides line up with TRBD1. CDR1 is MRHNA, CDR2 SNTAGT, per germline. CDR3 length: 14 residues. Trimming at V came to 2 bases and at J to 8 bases, leaving 7 bases not matched to a gene. CDR3 in DNA: TGTGCCAGCAGTGACCCTGACAGGGGTGGGGGCTACACCTTC. It translates to CASSDPDRGGGYTF.

This clone was observed a single time. The CDR3 loop reads CASSPLLGSYYGYTF. The CDR3 DNA reads as TGTGCCAGCAGCCCCTTACTCGGGTCTTACTATGGCTACACCTTC. The J gene is TRBJ1-2, the V gene TRBV7-9; unclear D gene. Germline CDR1 SEHNR, CDR2 FQNEAQ (reference sequence). CDR3 length: 15 residues. Trimming took 5 bases from V and 3 from J, leaving 16 bases between them.

This chain joins TRBV5-6 and TRBJ2-7, with D tentatively TRBD1 (6 bases). Trimming removed 4 bases at V and 3 bases at J, with 17 bases between. The germline CDR1 and CDR2 sequences are SGHDT and YYEEEE. The CDR3 sequence is 15 residues long. The CDR3 region has the DNA TGTGCCAGCAGCCGTCCGGAAGAGGACAGCTACGAGCAGTACTTC. Its translation is CASSRPEEDSYEQYF.

The chain couples TRBV10-3 to TRBJ2-3, with 8 bases lining up with TRBD1. The J segment lost 2 bases and the V segment lost 3 bases, leaving 10 bases of the junction unmatched. The CDR3 runs 17 residues. CDR1 is ENHRY, CDR2 SYGVKD, per germline. The chain's CDR3 is CAISEPDRGGPTDTQYF. For the CDR3, the DNA is TGTGCCATCAGTGAACCCGACAGGGGAGGCCCCACAGATACGCAGTATTTT.

The chain links TRBV7-2 to TRBJ1-6; possibly TRBD1 for D (5 bases). Germline V CDR1 and CDR2: SGHTA, FQGNSA. V was trimmed by 0 bases and J by 12 bases, leaving 21 bases between them. The CDR3 length is 17 residues. This chain's CDR3 is CASSLAGKNRIGLPLHF. As DNA, the CDR3 is TGTGCCAGCAGCTTAGCGGGGAAAAACAGGATAGGCCTACCCCTCCACTTT.

V is TRBV10-3 and J is TRBJ2-5; unclear D gene. Trimming cost V 6 bases and J 5 bases, with 13 bases left between them. CDR3 length: 13 amino acids. In germline, CDR1 is ENHRY, CDR2 SYGVKD. The CDR3 sequence: CAIRGPNEETQYF. DNA of the CDR3: TGTGCCATCAGGGGCCCTAACGAGGAGACCCAGTACTTC.

This clone occurred a few times. V usage is TRBV27 and J usage is TRBJ1-1; 8 nucleotides align to TRBD1. Germline lookup yields CDR1 MNHEY and CDR2 SMNVEV (reference sequence). This CDR3 region has 17 residues. The ends lost 7 bases at V and 5 bases at J; junction bases unmatched: 18. The CDR3 bases are TGTGCCAGCACCCATTATTCCTACCACAGGGGGGGAACTGAAGCTTTCTTT. Translating gives CASTHYSYHRGGTEAFF.

The gene calls are TRBV27 and TRBJ2-7, with D possibly being TRBD1 (6 bases). Trimming took off 4 bases at V and 3 bases at J, with 16 bases between the two ends. Germline CDR1 reads MNHEY; CDR2 reads SMNVEV (reference sequence). The CDR3 contains 15 residues. CDR3 nucleotides: TGTGCCAGCAGTTCCCCGATGGGACACAACTACGAGCAGTACTTC. This translates into CASSSPMGHNYEQYF.

CDR3 amino acids: CASSWGPTERINYGYTF. CDR3 nucleotides: TGTGCCAGCAGCTGGGGGCCGACAGAAAGAATTAACTATGGCTACACCTTC. The gene calls are TRBV7-4 and TRBJ1-2; D is perhaps TRBD1 (6 bases). This CDR3 is built from 17 residues. Deletions cut 4 bases from V and 1 base from J, with 19 bases between. The germline V gene encodes CDR1 SGHVT and CDR2 SQSDAQ.

V and J are TRBV29-1 and TRBJ2-2, with 9 nucleotides matching TRBD2. V shed 4 bases, J shed 7 bases, and the junction held 7 bases outside the gene matches. Per the germline V gene, CDR1 is SQVTM and CDR2 is ANQGSEA. The CDR3 length is 14 residues. The CDR3 reads CSVVSSGEIGELFF. The CDR3 region has the DNA TGCAGCGTTGTGTCTAGCGGGGAGATCGGGGAGCTGTTTTTT.

With respect to this clone: The same CDR3 also results from other DNA sequences found in this sample. The chain links TRBV5-1 to TRBJ2-5; D may be TRBD2 (6 bases). The CDR3 is made up of 14 amino acids. Germline V lookup: CDR1 SGHRS, CDR2 YFSETQ. Trimming shortened V by 0 bases and J by 5 bases, and 11 bases separated the two germline ends. CDR3 bases: TGCGCCAGCAGCTTGGTGCGGGGCCGCGAGACCCAGTACTTC. Protein product: CASSLVRGRETQYF. Full variable domain (remainder filled in from reference TRBV5-1 and TRBJ2-5): KAGVTQTPRYLIKTRGQQVTLSCSPISGHRSVSWYQQTPGQGLQFLFEYFSETQRNKGNFPGRFSGRQFSNSRSEMNVSTLELGDSALYLCASSLVRGRETQYFGPGTRLLVL.

This clone was seen a handful of times. The J gene is TRBJ1-2, the V gene TRBV14; no firm D call. Germline CDR1 SGHDN, CDR2 FVKESK. CDR3 length: 14 amino acids. Trimming cost V 2 bases and J 4 bases, with 11 bases left between them. The CDR3 DNA reads TGTGCCAGCAGCCAACGGAACAGCCTCTATGGCTACACCTTC. This sequence encodes CASSQRNSLYGYTF.

This sequence joins TRBV6-5 and TRBJ1-2; D not resolved. Trimming stripped 3 bases from V and 8 bases from J, with 13 bases between. CDR1 MNHEY and CDR2 SVGAGI come from the germline V gene. This CDR3 spans 13 amino acids. The CDR3 sequence is CASSYGRVGGYTF. The CDR3, as DNA: TGTGCCAGCAGTTATGGGAGGGTGGGCGGCTACACCTTC.

The chain employs TRBV12-5 and TRBJ1-2; 11 nucleotides agree with TRBD1. The CDR3 has 16 residues. CDR1 and CDR2 (germline): LGHNT, FRNRAP. The trim removed 3 bases at V and 4 bases at J, leaving 7 bases unmatched. The CDR3 nucleotides read TGTGCTAGTGGTTTTAGGACAGGGGGCCTGGGCTATGGCTACACCTTC. This translates into CASGFRTGGLGYGYTF.

In this sample, this clone turned up a few times. This rearrangement joins TRBV13 to TRBJ2-1, with D perhaps matching TRBD1 (5 bases). The CDR3 has 18 amino acids. CDR1 PRHDT and CDR2 FYEKMQ come from the germline V gene (reference sequence). V lost 3 bases and J lost 4, with 22 bases in between. CDR3 sequence: CASSLCHTQGPRYNEQFF. The CDR3 nucleotides read TGTGCCAGCAGCTTGTGCCATACCCAGGGTCCCCGTTACAATGAGCAGTTCTTC.

The chain is built from TRBV5-6 and TRBJ1-5; 7 bases fit TRBD1. Per germline, CDR1 SGHDT and CDR2 YYEEEE. V lost 4 bases and J lost 13; bases outside the gene matches: 5. This CDR3 region has 11 residues. This chain's CDR3 is CASSGTVLQHF. The CDR3 coding sequence is TGTGCCAGCAGCGGGACAGTCCTACAGCATTTT.

The gene calls are TRBV5-6 and TRBJ1-2; TRBD1 matches 7 bases. J was trimmed by 5 bases and V by 3 bases; bases with no gene match: 10. CDR1 SGHDT and CDR2 YYEEEE come from the germline V gene. The length of the CDR3 is 15 residues. The CDR3 nucleotides are TGTGCCAGCAGCTCAACAGGGGTTCCCTTTTATGGCTACACCTTC. Translation: CASSSTGVPFYGYTF. Filled out from reference TRBV5-6 and TRBJ1-2, the complete variable domain reads DAGVTQSPTHLIKTRGQQVTLRCSPKSGHDTVSWYQQALGQGPQFIFQYYEEEERQRGNFPDRFSGHQFPNYSSELNVNALLLGDSALYLCASSSTGVPFYGYTFGSGTRLTVV.

The CDR3 DNA follows: TGTGCCAGCAGCACCAACCCGGGACAGGGGGGCGAGCAGTACTTC. Its translation: CASSTNPGQGGEQYF. This sequence joins TRBV5-4 and TRBJ2-7, with 11 bases matching TRBD1. V was clipped by 4 bases and J by 6 bases; unmatched bases: 9. The CDR3 sequence is 15 residues long. CDR1 SGHNT and CDR2 YYREEE come from the germline V gene (reference sequence).

In this sample, this clone turned up once. The chain couples TRBV19 to TRBJ1-2; TRBD1 aligns across 8 bases. Germline CDR1 reads LNHDA; CDR2 reads SQIVND (reference sequence). After removal of 3 bases from V and 2 bases from J, the junction contained 14 bases not matched to a gene. The CDR3 runs 18 residues. The CDR3 region has the DNA TGTGCCAGTAGTATTGGCACAGGGGGTGGTAGGTCCAACTATGGCTACACCTTC. Its translation: CASSIGTGGGRSNYGYTF.

V usage is TRBV9 and J usage is TRBJ2-3; 11 bases are a match to TRBD2. CDR3 length: 18 amino acids. Germline CDR1 and CDR2: SGDLS and YYNGEE. Unmatched junction bases numbered 12, after V lost 1 base and J lost 5 bases. CDR3: CASSVKKPTSGDRDTQYF. The CDR3 DNA reads as TGTGCCAGCAGCGTAAAAAAGCCGACTAGCGGGGATAGAGATACGCAGTATTTT.

This rearrangement joins TRBV2 to TRBJ2-5; unclear D gene. The germline V and J ends were trimmed by 6 bases and 0 bases, with 11 bases remaining between them. Germline V lookup: CDR1 SNHLY, CDR2 FYNNEI. The CDR3 is made up of 14 amino acids. CDR3 amino acids: CASSQNLYQETQYF. CDR3 DNA: TGTGCCAGCAGCCAGAACCTGTACCAAGAGACCCAGTACTTC. Drawing the rest from reference TRBV2 and TRBJ2-5, the complete variable domain is EPEVTQTPSHQVTQMGQEVILRCVPISNHLYFYWYRQILGQKVEFLVSFYNNEISEKSEIFDDQFSVERPDGSNFTLKIRSTKLEDSAMYFCASSQNLYQETQYFGPGTRLLVL.

V and J are TRBV29-1 and TRBJ2-5; the match to TRBD2 covers 11 bases. V lost 3 bases, J lost 5 bases, and 11 bases stayed unmatched. The CDR3 extends over 16 amino acids. Per germline, CDR1 SQVTM and CDR2 ANQGSEA. CDR3 sequence (DNA): TGCAGCGTTGAGGACATTCGACTAGCGGGAATGGAGACCCAGTACTTC. Translating gives CSVEDIRLAGMETQYF.

J is TRBJ2-1 and V is TRBV2, with TRBD2 identical over 8 bases. This CDR3 has 15 residues. The junction had 11 bases not matched to a gene; V was cut back by 6 bases and J by 7 bases. Germline V gene data show CDR1 as SNHLY and CDR2 as FYNNEI. The CDR3 sequence is CASRFSRGGLNEQFF. CDR3 coding DNA: TGTGCCAGCAGATTTAGCCGGGGGGGCCTGAATGAGCAGTTCTTC.

The V call is TRBV2, the J call TRBJ1-2; 7 bases are shared with TRBD1. Germline V gene data show CDR1 as SNHLY and CDR2 as FYNNEI. J lost 2 bases, V lost 3 bases, and 3 bases had no gene match. The CDR3 covers 14 residues. CDR3 protein: CASSEEGANYGYTF. CDR3 coding DNA: TGTGCCAGCAGTGAGGAGGGGGCCAACTATGGCTACACCTTC.

V and J are TRBV5-1 and TRBJ2-5, with D possibly TRBD2 on 6 matching bases. V was cut by 2 bases and J by 1 base, with 21 bases left in between. The CDR3 is made up of 18 amino acids. CDR1 SGHRS and CDR2 YFSETQ come from the germline V gene. The DNA for the CDR3 is TGCGCCAGCAGCTTCCGGCGGGGACGTCCCATATCCCAAGAGACCCAGTACTTC. This sequence encodes CASSFRRGRPISQETQYF.

This clone was picked up one time. This chain joins TRBV4-1 and TRBJ2-7; a possible D gene is TRBD2 (7 bases). Trimming stripped 1 base from V and 3 bases from J, with 19 bases between. The CDR3 spans 17 residues. Germline loops: CDR1 MGHRA, CDR2 YSYEKL. The CDR3 loop reads CASSQVGGPSRIYEQYF. In nucleotides, the CDR3 is TGCGCCAGCAGCCAAGTCGGGGGGCCCTCCCGAATCTACGAGCAGTACTTC.

The rearrangement uses TRBV20-1 and TRBJ1-2; D gene uncertain. The CDR3 totals 11 residues. Trimming removed 8 bases from V and 14 bases from J, with 21 bases in between. Germline CDR1 and CDR2: DFQATT and SNEGSKA (reference sequence). The CDR3 DNA reads TGCAGTCCCATACCAAACTATGGCTGGACCTTC. Translating it yields CSPIPNYGWTF.

The rearrangement links TRBV27 to TRBJ1-1; 8 bases align to TRBD1. Germline values: CDR1 MNHEY, CDR2 SMNVEV (reference sequence). Unmatched junction bases numbered 10, after V lost 5 bases and J lost 2 bases. This CDR3 contains 16 residues. CDR3 sequence: CASSPLLDRGNTEAFF. The CDR3 DNA is TGTGCCAGCAGTCCACTCCTTGACAGGGGAAACACTGAAGCTTTCTTT.